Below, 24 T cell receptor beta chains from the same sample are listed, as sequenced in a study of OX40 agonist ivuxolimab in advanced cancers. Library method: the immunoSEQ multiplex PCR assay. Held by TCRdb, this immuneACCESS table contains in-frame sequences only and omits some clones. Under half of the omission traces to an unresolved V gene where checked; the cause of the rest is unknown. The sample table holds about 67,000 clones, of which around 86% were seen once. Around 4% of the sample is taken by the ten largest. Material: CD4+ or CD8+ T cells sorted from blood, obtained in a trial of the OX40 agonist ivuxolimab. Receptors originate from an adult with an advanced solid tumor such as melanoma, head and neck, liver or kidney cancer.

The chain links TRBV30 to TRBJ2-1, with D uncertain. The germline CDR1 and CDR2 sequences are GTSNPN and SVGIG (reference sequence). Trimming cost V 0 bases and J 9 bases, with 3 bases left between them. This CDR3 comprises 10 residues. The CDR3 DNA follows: TGTGCCTGGAGTGTGGGTGAGCAGTTCTTC. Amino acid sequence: CAWSVGEQFF.

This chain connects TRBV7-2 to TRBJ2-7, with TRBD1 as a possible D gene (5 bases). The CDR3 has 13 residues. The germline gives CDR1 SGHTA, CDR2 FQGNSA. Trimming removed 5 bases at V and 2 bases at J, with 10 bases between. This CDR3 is CASSLGHPYEQYF. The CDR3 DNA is TGTGCCAGCAGCCTCGGACATCCCTACGAGCAGTACTTC.

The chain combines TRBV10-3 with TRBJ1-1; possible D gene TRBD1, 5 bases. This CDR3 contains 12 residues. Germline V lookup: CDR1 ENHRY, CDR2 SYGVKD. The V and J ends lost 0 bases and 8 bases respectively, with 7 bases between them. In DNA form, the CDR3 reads TGTGCCATCAGTGAGTCTTCAGGGGAAGCTTTCTTT. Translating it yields CAISESSGEAFF.

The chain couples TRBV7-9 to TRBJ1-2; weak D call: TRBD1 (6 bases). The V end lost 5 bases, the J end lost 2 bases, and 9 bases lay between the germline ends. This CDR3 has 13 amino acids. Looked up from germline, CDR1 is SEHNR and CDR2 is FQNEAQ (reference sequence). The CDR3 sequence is CASSIQGNYGYTF. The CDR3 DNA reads TGTGCCAGCAGCATACAGGGAAACTATGGCTACACCTTC.

CDR3 in DNA: TGTGCCAGCAGCATGGAATTCCCGGGACTAGCGGGAGGTGAGCAGTTCTTC. This codes for CASSMEFPGLAGGEQFF. The J gene is TRBJ2-1, the V gene TRBV5-4, with 15 bases matching TRBD2. CDR1 and CDR2 from the germline V gene are SGHNT and YYREEE (reference sequence). CDR3 size: 17 residues. With V trimmed by 4 bases and J by 9 bases, 11 bases remained unmatched.

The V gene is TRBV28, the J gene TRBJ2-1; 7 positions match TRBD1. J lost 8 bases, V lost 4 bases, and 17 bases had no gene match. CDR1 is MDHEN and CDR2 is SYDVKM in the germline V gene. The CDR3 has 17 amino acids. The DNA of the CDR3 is TGTGCCAGCAGTTCCCGTAAATTGACAGGGAGTAGGTATGAGCAGTTCTTC. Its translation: CASSSRKLTGSRYEQFF.

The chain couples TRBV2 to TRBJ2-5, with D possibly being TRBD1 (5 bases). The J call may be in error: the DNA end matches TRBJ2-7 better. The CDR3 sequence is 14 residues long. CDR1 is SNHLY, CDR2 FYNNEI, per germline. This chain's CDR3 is CASSEYGQGSEQYF. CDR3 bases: TGTGCCAGCAGTGAATACGGCCAGGGTTCCGAGCAGTACTTC.

The CDR3 coding sequence is TGCGCCAGCAGCCCGGACATGTCTTCCTATGGCTACACCTTC. Protein product: CASSPDMSSYGYTF. The rearrangement uses TRBV5-1 and TRBJ1-2; a possible D gene is TRBD1 (5 bases). The CDR3 extends over 14 amino acids. The germline V gene has CDR1 SGHRS and CDR2 YFSETQ. V gave up 4 bases and J gave up 4 bases, with 14 bases separating them.

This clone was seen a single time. The CDR3 is CASTYTDTQYF. CDR3 in DNA: TGTGCCAGCACTTACACAGATACGCAGTATTTT. The chain has TRBV2 and TRBJ2-3; no definite D call. This CDR3 spans 11 amino acids. Deletions cut 7 bases from V and 2 bases from J, with 4 bases between. CDR1 is SNHLY and CDR2 is FYNNEI in the germline V gene.

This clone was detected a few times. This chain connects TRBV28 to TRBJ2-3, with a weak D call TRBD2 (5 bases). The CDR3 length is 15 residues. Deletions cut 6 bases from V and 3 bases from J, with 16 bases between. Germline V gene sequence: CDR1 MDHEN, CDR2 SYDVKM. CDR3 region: CASSTRVGLTDTQYF. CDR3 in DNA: TGTGCCAGCAGCACTAGGGTCGGGCTTACAGATACGCAGTATTTT.

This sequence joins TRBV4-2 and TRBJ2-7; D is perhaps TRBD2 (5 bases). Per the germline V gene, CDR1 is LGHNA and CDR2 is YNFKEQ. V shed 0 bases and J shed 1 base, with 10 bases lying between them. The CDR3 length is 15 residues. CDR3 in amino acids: CASSQDTSSSYEQYF. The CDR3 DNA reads TGTGCCAGCAGCCAAGACACTAGTAGTTCCTACGAGCAGTACTTC.

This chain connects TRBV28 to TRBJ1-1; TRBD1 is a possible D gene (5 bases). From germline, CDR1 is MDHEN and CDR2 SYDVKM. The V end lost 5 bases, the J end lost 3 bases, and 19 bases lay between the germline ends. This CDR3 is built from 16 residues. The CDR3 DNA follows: TGTGCCAGCAGTACCTCCGGGAAGGGGACGGACACTGAAGCTTTCTTT. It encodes CASSTSGKGTDTEAFF.

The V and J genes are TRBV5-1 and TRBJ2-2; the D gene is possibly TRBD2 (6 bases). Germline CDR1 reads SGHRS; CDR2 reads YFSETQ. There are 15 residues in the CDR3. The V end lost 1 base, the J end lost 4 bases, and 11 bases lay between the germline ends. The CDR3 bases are TGCGCCAGCAGCTTGAGGGACTTCTCCACCGGGGAGCTGTTTTTT. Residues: CASSLRDFSTGELFF.

CDR3 coding DNA: TGTGCCAGCAGCTCGGGACTAGCGGGATCCACCGGGGAGCTGTTTTTT. It codes for CASSSGLAGSTGELFF. The rearrangement links TRBV7-3 to TRBJ2-2; 13 nucleotides match TRBD2. Germline values: CDR1 SGHTA, CDR2 FQGTGA. Trimming at V came to 4 bases and at J to 4 bases, leaving 3 bases not matched to a gene. The CDR3 is 16 residues long.

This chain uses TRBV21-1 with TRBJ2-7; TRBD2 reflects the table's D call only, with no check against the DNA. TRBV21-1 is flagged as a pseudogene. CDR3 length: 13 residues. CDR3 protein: CASSKALAAEQYF. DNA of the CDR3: TGTGCCAGCAGCAAAGCTCTAGCTGCCGAGCAGTACTTC.

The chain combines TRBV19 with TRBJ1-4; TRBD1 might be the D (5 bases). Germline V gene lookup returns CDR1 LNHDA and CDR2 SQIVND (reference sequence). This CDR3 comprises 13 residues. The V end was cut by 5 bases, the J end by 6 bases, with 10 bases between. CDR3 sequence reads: CASSQGWDEKLFF. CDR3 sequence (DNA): TGTGCCAGTAGTCAGGGTTGGGATGAAAAACTGTTTTTT.

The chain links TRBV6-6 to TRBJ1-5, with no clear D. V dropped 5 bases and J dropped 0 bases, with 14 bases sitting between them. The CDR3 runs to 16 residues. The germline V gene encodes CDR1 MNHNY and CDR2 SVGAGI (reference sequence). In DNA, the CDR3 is TGTGCCAGCAGTCAAAGTACCGAGTATAGCAATCAGCCCCAGCATTTT. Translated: CASSQSTEYSNQPQHF.

Here the CDR3 reads CASSYIGTGGLMNTEAFF. In nucleotides, the CDR3 is TGCGCCAGCAGCTATATAGGGACAGGGGGACTAATGAACACTGAAGCTTTCTTT. This chain connects TRBV4-1 to TRBJ1-1, with TRBD1 identical over 11 bases. Unmatched junction bases numbered 11, after V lost 5 bases and J lost 0 bases. The CDR3 consists of 18 residues. Germline values: CDR1 MGHRA, CDR2 YSYEKL.

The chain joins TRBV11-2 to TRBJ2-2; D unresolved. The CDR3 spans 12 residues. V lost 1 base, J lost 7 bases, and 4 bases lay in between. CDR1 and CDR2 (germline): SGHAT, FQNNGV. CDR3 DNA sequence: TGTGCCAGCAGCTTAGCGGTCGGGGAGCTGTTTTTT. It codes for CASSLAVGELFF. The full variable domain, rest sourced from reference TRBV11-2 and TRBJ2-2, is EAGVAQSPRYKIIEKRQSVAFWCNPISGHATLYWYQQILGQGPKLLIQFQNNGVVDDSQLPKDRFSAERLKGVDSTLKIQPAKLEDSAVYLCASSLAVGELFFGEGSRLTVL.

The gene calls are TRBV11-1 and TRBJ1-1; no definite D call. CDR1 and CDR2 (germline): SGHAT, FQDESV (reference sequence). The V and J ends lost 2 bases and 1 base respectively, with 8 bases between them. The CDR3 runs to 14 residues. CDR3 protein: CASSLTSGNTEAFF. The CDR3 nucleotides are TGTGCCAGCAGCTTAACTTCGGGGAACACTGAAGCTTTCTTT. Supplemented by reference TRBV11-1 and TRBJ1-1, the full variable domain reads EAEVAQSPRYKITEKSQAVAFWCDPISGHATLYWYRQILGQGPELLVQFQDESVVDDSQLPKDRFSAERLKGVDSTLKIQPAELGDSAMYLCASSLTSGNTEAFFGQGTRLTVV.

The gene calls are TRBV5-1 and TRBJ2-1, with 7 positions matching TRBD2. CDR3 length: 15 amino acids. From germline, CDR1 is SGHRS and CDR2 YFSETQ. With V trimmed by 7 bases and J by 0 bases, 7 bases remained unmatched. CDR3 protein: CASGLRTSSYNEQFF. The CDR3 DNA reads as TGCGCCAGCGGGTTAAGGACTAGCTCCTACAATGAGCAGTTCTTC.

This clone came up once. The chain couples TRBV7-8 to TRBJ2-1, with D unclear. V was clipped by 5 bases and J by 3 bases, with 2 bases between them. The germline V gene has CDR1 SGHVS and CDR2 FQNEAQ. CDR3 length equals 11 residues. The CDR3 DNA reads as TGTGCCAGCAGCCGCTACAATGAGCAGTTCTTC. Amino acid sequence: CASSRYNEQFF.

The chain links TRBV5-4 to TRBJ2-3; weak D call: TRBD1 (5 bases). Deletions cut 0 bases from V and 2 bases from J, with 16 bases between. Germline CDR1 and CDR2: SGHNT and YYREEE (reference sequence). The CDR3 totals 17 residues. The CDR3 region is CASSLEFGAVTTDTQYF. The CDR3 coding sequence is TGTGCCAGCAGCTTGGAGTTTGGGGCGGTTACCACAGATACGCAGTATTTT. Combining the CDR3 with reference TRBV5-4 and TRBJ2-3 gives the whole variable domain ETGVTQSPTHLIKTRGQQVTLRCSSQSGHNTVSWYQQALGQGPQFIFQYYREEENGRGNFPPRFSGLQFPNYSSELNVNALELDDSALYLCASSLEFGAVTTDTQYFGPGTRLTVL.

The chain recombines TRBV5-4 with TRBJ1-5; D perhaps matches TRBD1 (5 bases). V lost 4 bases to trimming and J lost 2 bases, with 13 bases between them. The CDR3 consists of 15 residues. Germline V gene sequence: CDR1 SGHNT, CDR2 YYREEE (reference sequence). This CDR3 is CASSQEQGGNQPQHF. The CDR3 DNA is TGTGCCAGCAGCCAAGAGCAAGGGGGCAATCAGCCCCAGCATTTT. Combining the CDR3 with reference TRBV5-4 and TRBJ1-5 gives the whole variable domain ETGVTQSPTHLIKTRGQQVTLRCSSQSGHNTVSWYQQALGQGPQFIFQYYREEENGRGNFPPRFSGLQFPNYSSELNVNALELDDSALYLCASSQEQGGNQPQHFGDGTRLSIL.